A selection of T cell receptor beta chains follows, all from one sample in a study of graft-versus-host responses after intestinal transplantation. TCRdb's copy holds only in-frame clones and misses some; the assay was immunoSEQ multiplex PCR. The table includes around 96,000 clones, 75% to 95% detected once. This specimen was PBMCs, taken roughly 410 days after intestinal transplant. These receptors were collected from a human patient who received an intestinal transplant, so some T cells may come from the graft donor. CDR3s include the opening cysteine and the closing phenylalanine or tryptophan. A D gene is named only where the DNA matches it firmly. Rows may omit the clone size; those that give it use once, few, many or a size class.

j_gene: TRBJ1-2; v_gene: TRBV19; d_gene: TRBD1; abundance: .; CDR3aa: CASIQTGGVYGYTF; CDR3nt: TGTGCCAGTATTCAAACAGGGGGCGTATATGGCTACACCTTC
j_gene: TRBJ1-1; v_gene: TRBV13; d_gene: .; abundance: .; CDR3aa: CASSPFLTEAFF; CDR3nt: TGTGCCAGCAGCCCCTTTCTCACTGAAGCTTTCTTT
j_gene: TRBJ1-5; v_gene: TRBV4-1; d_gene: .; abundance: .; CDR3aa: CASSQGGTGDRGNQPQHF; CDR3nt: TGCGCCAGCAGCCAAGGAGGGACCGGAGATCGGGGAAATCAGCCCCAGCATTTT
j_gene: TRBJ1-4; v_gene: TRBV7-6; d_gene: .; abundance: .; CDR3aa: CASSLVGGSEKLFF; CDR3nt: TGTGCCAGCAGCTTAGTGGGAGGAAGTGAAAAACTGTTTTTT
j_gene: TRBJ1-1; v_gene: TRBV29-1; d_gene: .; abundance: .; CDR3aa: CSVDGADTEAFF; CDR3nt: TGCAGCGTTGACGGGGCCGACACTGAAGCTTTCTTT
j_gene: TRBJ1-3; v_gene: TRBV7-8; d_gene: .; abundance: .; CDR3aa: CASSLNGGTIYF; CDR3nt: TGTGCCAGCAGCCTTAACGGGGGCACCATATATTTT
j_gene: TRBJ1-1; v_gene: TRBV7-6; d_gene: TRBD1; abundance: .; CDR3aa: CASSLVPGQGGGTEAFF; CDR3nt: TGTGCCAGCAGCTTAGTCCCGGGACAGGGAGGAGGCACTGAAGCTTTCTTT
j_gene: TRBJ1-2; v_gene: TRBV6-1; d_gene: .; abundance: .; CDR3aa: CASSEILPKGYYGYTF; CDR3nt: TGTGCCAGCAGTGAAATCCTGCCCAAGGGGTACTATGGCTACACCTTC
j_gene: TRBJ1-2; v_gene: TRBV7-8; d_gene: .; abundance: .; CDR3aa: CASSLDRAQGYGYTF; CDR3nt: TGTGCCAGCAGCTTAGATAGGGCCCAGGGCTATGGCTACACCTTC
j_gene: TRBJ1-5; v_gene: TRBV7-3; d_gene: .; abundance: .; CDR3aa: CASSCDQPQHF; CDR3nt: TGTGCCAGCAGCTGTGACCAGCCCCAGCATTTT
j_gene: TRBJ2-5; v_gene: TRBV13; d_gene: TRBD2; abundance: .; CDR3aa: CASSWGLAGGPGETQYF; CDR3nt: TGTGCCAGCAGCTGGGGACTAGCGGGGGGGCCTGGTGAGACCCAGTACTTC
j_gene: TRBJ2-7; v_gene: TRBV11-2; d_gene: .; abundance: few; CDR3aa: CASRQQGGYEQYF; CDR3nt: TGTGCCAGCAGGCAACAGGGTGGGTACGAGCAGTACTTC
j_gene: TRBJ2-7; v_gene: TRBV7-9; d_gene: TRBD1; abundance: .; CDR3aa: CASSARDRAYEQYF; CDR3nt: TGTGCCAGCAGCGCCCGGGACAGGGCGTACGAGCAGTACTTC